These 14 T cell receptor beta chains were sequenced from one sample in a study of blood T cell repertoires in COVID-19. Here immunoSEQ multiplex PCR was the method, and the copy in TCRdb shows in-frame clones only, minus some. The sample gives about 160,000 clones, 82% of which show up once; less than 20% is in the top ten. The source material was PBMCs or T cells enriched from blood (not recorded which). These TCRs come from a man between 60 and 70 years old who had recovered from COVID-19.

The rearrangement links TRBV4-1 to TRBJ2-7; possible D gene TRBD1, 5 bases. Trimming shortened V by 2 bases and J by 3 bases, and 11 bases separated the two germline ends. CDR3 size: 14 residues. In germline, CDR1 is MGHRA, CDR2 YSYEKL. CDR3 protein: CASSQKPQGYEQYF. CDR3 DNA: TGCGCCAGCAGCCAAAAACCCCAGGGCTACGAGCAGTACTTC.

The chain carries TRBV28 and TRBJ1-2; D unclear. The CDR3 length is 14 residues. Per germline, CDR1 MDHEN and CDR2 SYDVKM. The germline V and J ends were trimmed by 3 bases and 8 bases, with 16 bases remaining between them. The CDR3 loop reads CASSFRQILSGYTF. The CDR3, as DNA: TGTGCCAGCAGTTTCAGGCAGATCTTGAGCGGCTACACCTTC.

The chain uses TRBV28 and TRBJ2-7, with D unclear. Trimming left V 6 bases short and J 11 bases short, with 17 bases between. The CDR3 has 12 amino acids. Germline CDR1 is MDHEN and CDR2 is SYDVKM. In DNA, the CDR3 is TGTGCCAGCAGCATCATACGCACGAGCAAGTACTTC. Translating gives CASSIIRTSKYF.

This CDR3 reads CASSFGVGVEKLFF. CDR3 DNA sequence: TGCGCCAGCAGCTTTGGAGTCGGGGTAGAAAAACTGTTTTTT. This rearrangement joins TRBV5-1 to TRBJ1-4, with D unresolved. Between the trimmed V and J ends, which lost 2 bases and 8 bases, there was a span of 13 bases. The CDR3 runs to 14 residues. CDR1 and CDR2 from the germline V gene are SGHRS and YFSETQ.

The V call is TRBV11-2, the J call TRBJ2-7; D is ambiguous. The germline V and J ends were trimmed by 0 bases and 4 bases, with 10 bases remaining between them. The length of the CDR3 is 14 residues. Germline V gene data show CDR1 as SGHAT and CDR2 as FQNNGV. The CDR3 is CASSLDVPRYEQYF. CDR3 sequence (DNA): TGTGCCAGCAGCTTAGATGTCCCCAGGTACGAGCAGTACTTC.

This clone occurred once. This chain connects TRBV7-9 to TRBJ2-2; 12 nucleotides align to TRBD2. The trim removed 4 bases at V and 0 bases at J, leaving 3 bases unmatched. In germline, CDR1 is SEHNR, CDR2 FQNEAQ (reference sequence). This CDR3 region has 17 residues. DNA of the CDR3: TGTGCCAGCAGCTGGGGACTAGCGGGTGCGAACACCGGGGAGCTGTTTTTT. Translation: CASSWGLAGANTGELFF.

This chain uses TRBV30 with TRBJ2-5, with TRBD1 identical over 7 bases. The CDR3 runs to 13 residues. Germline loops: CDR1 GTSNPN, CDR2 SVGIG (reference sequence). V trimming: 3 bases; J trimming: 4 bases; junction bases outside the gene matches: 5. The CDR3 region is CAWSPNRGETQYF. The CDR3 DNA follows: TGTGCCTGGAGCCCAAACAGGGGAGAGACCCAGTACTTC.

This chain links TRBV7-2 with TRBJ1-5; TRBD1 matches at 7 bases. V trimming: 5 bases; J trimming: 3 bases; junction bases outside the gene matches: 7. The CDR3 covers 15 residues. In germline, CDR1 is SGHTA, CDR2 FQGNSA. This CDR3 reads CASSEGARVNQPQHF. The CDR3 nucleotides read TGTGCCAGCAGCGAGGGGGCGCGGGTCAATCAGCCCCAGCATTTT.

This rearrangement joins TRBV19 to TRBJ1-3; a weak D match, TRBD1 (5 bases). V lost 7 bases and J lost 2, with 12 bases in between. The CDR3 has 14 amino acids. The germline CDR1 and CDR2 sequences are LNHDA and SQIVND (reference sequence). The CDR3 nucleotides read TGTGCCAGTACTCGGGGGAGCGCTGGAAACACCATATATTTT. This encodes CASTRGSAGNTIYF.

This chain connects TRBV5-1 to TRBJ1-1; 8 bases line up with TRBD1. The CDR3 consists of 14 residues. Germline assignment: CDR1 SGHRS and CDR2 YFSETQ. V shed 0 bases, J shed 4 bases, and the junction held 2 bases outside the gene matches. The CDR3, as DNA: TGCGCCAGCAGCTTGGACGGACAGGGCACTGAAGCTTTCTTT. Protein sequence: CASSLDGQGTEAFF.

The rearrangement links TRBV18 to TRBJ1-6; 8 bases map to TRBD1. J lost 5 bases, V lost 3 bases, and 12 bases had no gene match. Per the germline V gene, CDR1 is KGHSH and CDR2 is LQKENI. This CDR3 is 18 amino acids long. The CDR3 coding sequence is TGTGCCAGCTCACCCTTAATTAGGACAGGGACGCATAATTCACCCCTCCACTTT. Translated: CASSPLIRTGTHNSPLHF.

The J gene is TRBJ2-1, the V gene TRBV6-1, with 9 nucleotides matching TRBD1. The V gene end was trimmed by 4 bases and the J gene end by 0 bases; junction bases not matched to a gene: 7. This CDR3 contains 17 residues. Germline values: CDR1 MNHNS, CDR2 SASEGT. CDR3 nucleotide sequence: TGTGCCAGCAGTGGCCGGGACAGGGATAGCTCCTACAATGAGCAGTTCTTC. Translated, it gives CASSGRDRDSSYNEQFF.

The V gene is TRBV5-1, the J gene TRBJ1-1, with D uncertain. The CDR3 length is 18 residues. The germline V gene has CDR1 SGHRS and CDR2 YFSETQ. The V gene lost 3 bases and the J gene lost 5 bases, with 26 bases spanning the gap. The CDR3 reads CASSSDRTEGGSWTEAFF. CDR3 sequence (DNA): TGCGCCAGCAGCTCCGATCGAACAGAGGGTGGGAGTTGGACTGAAGCTTTCTTT.

This chain joins TRBV13 and TRBJ1-5; D might be TRBD1 (5 bases). The CDR3 spans 15 residues. Germline loops: CDR1 PRHDT, CDR2 FYEKMQ (reference sequence). V dropped 0 bases and J dropped 2 bases, with 8 bases sitting between them. The CDR3 DNA follows: TGTGCCAGCAGCTTAGGCCGGGGGGGCAATCAGCCCCAGCATTTT. Residues: CASSLGRGGNQPQHF.